This T cell receptor (beta chain) emerged from a study of CD8+ T cells in alopecia areata (dated by TCRdb to 2016 to 2018). A note on the overall study: The study used high-throughput TCRbeta sequencing to examine T cell clonal expansion in alopecia areata, in both the C3H/HeJ mouse model and human patients. Human TCRbeta sequencing covered scalp tissue and sorted CD4+ and CD8+ peripheral blood T cells from patchy and totalis/universalis alopecia areata patients and healthy controls. RNA was obtained with the PAXgene miRNA kit for fixed scalp, the miRNeasy kit for PBMCs, and the RNeasy kit for mouse skin. Scalp clonality was compared across normal scalp (n=4), patchy alopecia areata scalp (n=8), and alopecia totalis/universalis scalp (n=8). TCRbeta CDR3 regions were amplified by immunoSEQ multiplex PCR using 35 Vbeta forward and 13 Jbeta reverse primers. Results the study describes overall, beyond this receptor: Shared TCR sequences between patients were less evident than in mice, which may be partly attributable to HLA diversity in the patient population. Resident alphabeta T cells in normal human skin are also sequenced, complicating scalp TCR repertoire analysis, unlike mouse skin dominated by gammadelta T cells. Lesional scalp, especially in alopecia totalis/universalis, showed higher clonality and more expanded CD8+ clones than normal scalp, suggesting antigenic drive.

Receptor libraries were prepared by the immunoSEQ multiplex PCR assay. To provide template for TCR sequencing, every sample had RNA extracted and reverse transcribed into cDNA. First-strand cDNA was synthesized using SuperScript III with a 2:1 mix of oligo-dT and random hexamers. A synthetic immune receptor repertoire was used to gauge amplification bias, and whatever bias remained was removed computationally. Per the original workflow: Raw reads were preprocessed to remove errors, and CDR3 was defined by IMGT conventions from the conserved cysteine to phenylalanine. Clonality was calculated as 1 minus Shannon entropy normalized by log2 of the number of productive unique TCRs. Whether each scalp clone was CD4 or CD8 was inferred by checking scalp TCRbeta sequences against the CD4 and CD8 repertoires from sorted blood. TCRdb took over this immuneACCESS table, retaining in-frame rearrangements with V and J assigned. Such tables are incomplete; in checked studies, under half of the missing clones stem from an unresolved V gene, and the remainder is unexplained. That table supplies the V and J calls and clone size; D and trimming were determined from the DNA. For this sample there are approximately 98,000 clones; approximately 50% appear just once. Over 20% of the sample goes to the ten largest clones.

This clone was observed once. Its binding antigen is unknown. Per-base quality was not reported, and no clone a single base away is much larger than it. Different DNA sequences within this sample yield the same CDR3. From alopecia areata patients, peripheral blood was collected along with lesional scalp punch biopsies. PBMCs were separated by density centrifugation and stained for CD3, CD4 and CD8, after which CD4+ and CD8+ T cells were sorted on a FACSAria. Alopecia areata patients who were not treated were recruited through a multicenter biomarker study. Blood CD8+ T cells from a handful of biomarker-study patients were further sorted into NKG2D-low and NKG2D-high fractions. The V and J ends are trimmed by 3 bases and 5 bases, leaving 11 bases between them. There are 13 amino acids in the CDR3, from cysteine to phenylalanine inclusive. The retained sequence is limited to the CDR3, 39 bases, with the frame set at the first base. Via the germline V gene (reference sequence), CDR1 is MNHEY and CDR2 SMNVEV.

Source material: NKG2D-low CD8+ T cells sorted from blood. The cell subset or site tag for this specimen amounts to: sorted CD8+ NKG2D-low blood T cells. This receptor was taken from a human donor with alopecia areata. This chain is built from TRBV27 and TRBJ2-7, and TRBD2 may be the D gene, going by 6 matching bases. The DNA sequence is as follows: TGTGCCAGCAGTTTCGGGGGTCTCAACGAGCAGTACTTC. This gives the protein CASSFGGLNEQYF.